These 8 T cell receptor beta chains came from one sample sequenced in a study of T cells in localized non-small cell lung cancer. This table comes from immunoSEQ multiplex PCR, and its TCRdb copy is limited to in-frame clones, with some not included. Counted here are some 54,000 clones, roughly 80% occurring once; the ten biggest clones make up around 4.5%. The sample in question was PBMCs, obtained before any cancer treatment. The receptors derive from a woman aged 35-75 years with stage II lung adenocarcinoma.

The chain uses TRBV7-8 and TRBJ1-6, with D perhaps TRBD1 (6 bases). The CDR3 is 16 amino acids. Germline CDR1 and CDR2: SGHVS and FQNEAQ. Trimming took off 2 bases at V and 7 bases at J, with 15 bases between the two ends. CDR3 sequence reads: CASSLTRGRGNSPLHF. The CDR3 bases are TGTGCCAGCAGCTTAACTAGGGGAAGGGGGAATTCACCCCTCCACTTT. Variable domain in full (rest from reference TRBV7-8 and TRBJ1-6): GAGVSQSPRYKVAKRGQDVALRCDPISGHVSLFWYQQALGQGPEFLTYFQNEAQLDKSGLPSDRFFAERPEGSVSTLKIQRTQQEDSAVYLCASSLTRGRGNSPLHFGNGTRLTVT.

The count of this clone is one. This CDR3 is also generated by other DNA sequences in the sample. This chain links TRBV19 with TRBJ2-5; TRBD2 aligns across 14 bases. V dropped 6 bases and J dropped 1; count of bases not matched to a gene: 4. This CDR3 has 16 amino acids. CDR1 LNHDA and CDR2 SQIVND come from the germline V gene (reference sequence). The DNA for the CDR3 is TGTGCCAGTAGCATTGGACTAGCGGGAGGCCAAGAGACCCAGTACTTC. Translation: CASSIGLAGGQETQYF.

The chain combines TRBV7-9 with TRBJ1-5, with a tentative D call TRBD1 (5 bases). Deletions cut 4 bases from V and 4 bases from J, with 17 bases between. The CDR3 consists of 16 residues. Germline loops: CDR1 SEHNR, CDR2 FQNEAQ (reference sequence). The CDR3 sequence is CASSSSGTDLNQPQHF. CDR3 in DNA: TGTGCCAGCAGCTCGTCCGGGACGGACCTGAATCAGCCCCAGCATTTT.

This chain connects TRBV5-6 to TRBJ2-1; unclear D gene. The germline V gene has CDR1 SGHDT and CDR2 YYEEEE. The CDR3 sequence is 12 residues long. V gave up 7 bases and J gave up 5 bases, with 10 bases separating them. Here the CDR3 reads CASFEMNNEQFF. CDR3 in DNA: TGTGCCAGCTTCGAGATGAACAATGAGCAGTTCTTC.

This clone is a singleton in its sample. The rearrangement uses TRBV19 and TRBJ1-1; tentatively, D is TRBD1 (5 bases). Germline CDR1 and CDR2: LNHDA and SQIVND (reference sequence). Trimming left V 8 bases short and J 3 bases short, with 16 bases between. The CDR3 has 14 residues. DNA for the CDR3: TGTGCCAGTGGAGTACGGGGACGGGACACTGAAGCTTTCTTT. Protein: CASGVRGRDTEAFF.

This clone is a singleton in its sample. The chain combines TRBV5-4 with TRBJ1-1; D ambiguous. The germline gives CDR1 SGHNT, CDR2 YYREEE (reference sequence). Trimming removed 4 bases from V and 7 bases from J, with 20 bases in between. The CDR3 consists of 15 residues. CDR3 coding DNA: TGTGCCAGCAGCCCCTCCACTGCAGGAAGACTTGAAGCTTTCTTT. Translated, it gives CASSPSTAGRLEAFF.

V usage is TRBV7-3 and J usage is TRBJ2-1, with 11 positions matching TRBD2. This CDR3 region has 16 residues. V was clipped by 5 bases and J by 3 bases; unmatched bases: 6. The germline V gene has CDR1 SGHTA and CDR2 FQGTGA. The CDR3 here is CASSPRTSGLYNEQFF. The CDR3 DNA is TGTGCCAGCAGCCCCCGGACTAGCGGGCTCTACAATGAGCAGTTCTTC.

This clone was seen only a few times. This chain joins TRBV2 and TRBJ2-4; TRBD1 or TRBD2 may be the D gene (5 bases each). The CDR3 is 13 amino acids. V was cut by 5 bases and J by 6 bases, with 11 bases left in between. The germline V gene encodes CDR1 SNHLY and CDR2 FYNNEI. The CDR3 sequence is CASSPPGPNIQYF. The CDR3 DNA reads TGTGCCAGCAGTCCCCCGGGACCAAACATTCAGTACTTC. Variable domain in full (rest from reference TRBV2 and TRBJ2-4): EPEVTQTPSHQVTQMGQEVILRCVPISNHLYFYWYRQILGQKVEFLVSFYNNEISEKSEIFDDQFSVERPDGSNFTLKIRSTKLEDSAMYFCASSPPGPNIQYFGAGTRLSVL.